The 27 T cell receptor beta chains presented below share a single source sample, sequenced in a study of persistence of HIV-infected CD4 T cells. Antigen specificity for these receptors is unknown. Cells were stimulated with overlapping HIV-1 Gag 15-mer peptides. CD40L-negative CD69-negative CD45RO-high memory CD4+ T cells were sorted as populations depleted of antigen-responding cells. The immunoSEQ assay was version 4, run in survey mode. Data came from immunoSEQ multiplex PCR; TCRdb stores just in-frame clones and leaves some out. The table lists 35,000 to 45,000 clones, over 75% of them singletons. The source was cultured CD4+ T cells from PBMCs, collected from a patient who received antiretroviral therapy. The source is an adult with HIV. The donor label of this sample is uncertain.

The chain carries TRBV19 and TRBJ2-5, with D possibly matching TRBD2 (7 bases). Germline V lookup: CDR1 LNHDA, CDR2 SQIVND (reference sequence). This CDR3 is 12 amino acids long. V lost 4 bases and J 5 bases, leaving 8 bases between the germline ends. The CDR3: CASSKGGETQYF. CDR3 DNA: TGTGCCAGTAGTAAGGGGGGGGAGACCCAGTACTTC.

In this sample, this clone turned up a few times. This chain connects TRBV19 to TRBJ1-1, with D maybe TRBD1 (5 bases). Trimming cost V 7 bases and J 3 bases, with 18 bases left between them. The germline gives CDR1 LNHDA, CDR2 SQIVND (reference sequence). This CDR3 comprises 15 residues. The CDR3, as DNA: TGTGCCAGTACCCTAATCGGGGGTCGGGACACTGAAGCTTTCTTT. Its translation is CASTLIGGRDTEAFF.

The chain combines TRBV2 with TRBJ2-1, with D maybe TRBD2 (6 bases). This CDR3 region has 18 residues. Germline V gene lookup returns CDR1 SNHLY and CDR2 FYNNEI. Between the trimmed V and J ends, which lost 1 base and 5 bases, there was a span of 21 bases. This CDR3 is CASSEVAHYSSVNNEQFF. The CDR3, as DNA: TGTGCCAGCAGTGAAGTAGCCCACTATTCTAGCGTAAACAATGAGCAGTTCTTC.

The chain has TRBV29-1 and TRBJ1-2, with D perhaps TRBD1 (6 bases). The CDR3 consists of 13 residues. Germline lookup yields CDR1 SQVTM and CDR2 ANQGSEA. Deletions cut 6 bases from V and 4 bases from J, with 15 bases between. The CDR3 sequence is CSVAWGAGYGYTF. CDR3 coding DNA: TGCAGCGTCGCCTGGGGGGCCGGCTATGGCTACACCTTC.

This chain connects TRBV27 to TRBJ1-6; no clear D. Germline CDR1 and CDR2: MNHEY and SMNVEV (reference sequence). The length of the CDR3 is 13 residues. V was trimmed by 2 bases and J by 7 bases, leaving 6 bases between them. CDR3 protein: CASSLLGNSPLHF. CDR3 coding DNA: TGTGCCAGCAGTTTACTAGGGAATTCACCCCTCCACTTT.

The chain recombines TRBV28 with TRBJ1-2; TRBD1 aligns across 10 bases. V trimming: 4 bases; J trimming: 12 bases; junction bases outside the gene matches: 14. The CDR3 length is 15 residues. Germline values: CDR1 MDHEN, CDR2 SYDVKM. Here the CDR3 reads CASSSPAPGQGLDTF. Here the CDR3 DNA reads TGTGCCAGCAGTTCGCCCGCCCCGGGACAGGGGCTTGACACCTTC.

This clone has a single count. This rearrangement joins TRBV19 to TRBJ2-7; the match to TRBD2 covers 7 bases. CDR1 LNHDA and CDR2 SQIVND come from the germline V gene (reference sequence). The CDR3 length is 13 residues. Trimming removed 3 bases from V and 7 bases from J; junction bases left unmatched: 6. CDR3 nucleotide sequence: TGTGCCAGTAGTATTCGCAGGGAGGGTGAGCAGTACTTC. Translating gives CASSIRREGEQYF.

The chain uses TRBV2 and TRBJ2-1; 8 bases map to TRBD2. V lost 3 bases to trimming and J lost 2 bases; unmatched junction nucleotides: 0. Germline assignment: CDR1 SNHLY and CDR2 FYNNEI. The CDR3 runs 14 residues. Here the CDR3 reads CASSERGAYNEQFF. The CDR3 DNA reads as TGTGCCAGCAGTGAGCGGGGGGCCTACAATGAGCAGTTCTTC.

This chain joins TRBV6-6 and TRBJ1-2; a possible D gene is TRBD1 (6 bases). The CDR3 is made up of 17 amino acids. CDR1 is MNHNY, CDR2 SVGAGI, per germline (reference sequence). V lost 5 bases and J 4 bases, leaving 23 bases between the germline ends. CDR3: CASSPRGRVSGAYGYTF. CDR3 DNA sequence: TGTGCCAGCAGTCCCCGGGGCAGGGTTTCGGGGGCCTATGGCTACACCTTC.

The chain carries TRBV2 and TRBJ2-7; 8 bases are shared with TRBD1. CDR1 and CDR2 from the germline V gene are SNHLY and FYNNEI. V shed 6 bases, J shed 5 bases, and the junction held 6 bases outside the gene matches. The CDR3 is made up of 13 amino acids. CDR3 nucleotides: TGTGCCAGCAGGCGGGACAGGACCCACGAGCAGTACTTC. Encoded protein: CASRRDRTHEQYF.

This clone has only one observation. The chain joins TRBV5-4 to TRBJ2-1, with 7 bases fitting TRBD1. V lost 4 bases and J lost 3; bases outside the gene matches: 10. Germline V gene sequence: CDR1 SGHNT, CDR2 YYREEE (reference sequence). The CDR3 runs to 16 residues. The CDR3 is CASSSNRQGGYNEQFF. CDR3 DNA sequence: TGTGCCAGCAGCAGCAACCGACAGGGCGGCTACAATGAGCAGTTCTTC.

V and J are TRBV10-1 and TRBJ2-3; TRBD2 matches at 9 bases. CDR3 length: 15 amino acids. The V segment lost 4 bases and the J segment 2 bases; nucleotides outside the gene matches: 4. Germline values: CDR1 WNHNN, CDR2 SYGVQD (reference sequence). Written as DNA, the CDR3 is TGCGCCAGCAGTGGGCTAGCGGGGACCACAGATACGCAGTATTTT. This sequence encodes CASSGLAGTTDTQYF.

V usage is TRBV7-3 and J usage is TRBJ2-1, with 7 bases fitting TRBD1. J gave up 4 bases and V 2 bases, and 5 bases lay outside the gene matches. Looked up from germline, CDR1 is SGHTA and CDR2 is FQGTGA. CDR3 length: 15 residues. CDR3 coding DNA: TGTGCCAGCAGCTTACGACGGGACAGTTACAATGAGCAGTTCTTC. Translation: CASSLRRDSYNEQFF. Based on the CDR3 plus reference TRBV7-3 and TRBJ2-1, the full variable domain is GAGVSQTPSNKVTEKGKYVELRCDPISGHTALYWYRQSLGQGPEFLIYFQGTGAADDSGLPNDRFFAVRPEGSVSTLKIQRTERGDSAVYLCASSLRRDSYNEQFFGPGTRLTVL.

The gene calls are TRBV7-2 and TRBJ2-7; tentative D call: TRBD1 (5 bases). From germline, CDR1 is SGHTA and CDR2 FQGNSA. The CDR3 totals 14 residues. The germline V and J ends were trimmed by 1 base and 2 bases, with 9 bases remaining between them. CDR3 residues: CASSLGTNAYEQYF. CDR3 nucleotides: TGTGCCAGCAGCTTAGGGACAAACGCCTACGAGCAGTACTTC.

The V gene is TRBV10-1, the J gene TRBJ2-2; 7 positions agree with TRBD1. CDR1 WNHNN and CDR2 SYGVQD come from the germline V gene (reference sequence). V trimming: 0 bases; J trimming: 1 base; junction bases outside the gene matches: 2. The CDR3 length is 16 residues. CDR3 DNA: TGCGCCAGCAGTGAGTCCAGGACAGGGAACACCGGGGAGCTGTTTTTT. Translated, it gives CASSESRTGNTGELFF.

This clone was seen a handful of times. The chain uses TRBV6-5 and TRBJ1-6; 8 bases fit TRBD1. CDR1 MNHEY and CDR2 SVGAGI come from the germline V gene. The junction had 3 bases not matched to a gene; V was cut back by 4 bases and J by 7 bases. The length of the CDR3 is 14 residues. The CDR3 here is CASSSGGPNSPLHF. The CDR3 nucleotides are TGTGCCAGCAGTTCAGGGGGCCCGAATTCACCCCTCCACTTT.

The chain couples TRBV18 to TRBJ2-1; weak D call: TRBD2 (5 bases). V shed 5 bases and J shed 3 bases, with 11 bases lying between them. The CDR3 has 14 residues. Germline CDR1 is KGHSH and CDR2 is LQKENI. The CDR3 here is CASSTSGIYNEQFF. The CDR3 bases are TGTGCCAGCTCAACATCCGGGATCTACAATGAGCAGTTCTTC. Full variable domain (outside the CDR3, taken from reference TRBV18 and TRBJ2-1): NAGVMQNPRHLVRRRGQEARLRCSPMKGHSHVYWYRQLPEEGLKFMVYLQKENIIDESGMPKERFSAEFPKEGPSILRIQQVVRGDSAAYFCASSTSGIYNEQFFGPGTRLTVL.

The chain combines TRBV6-5 with TRBJ2-7; no clear D. The CDR3 is 14 amino acids. CDR1 is MNHEY, CDR2 SVGAGI, per germline. V dropped 2 bases and J dropped 0 bases, with 8 bases sitting between them. CDR3 bases: TGTGCCAGCAGTTACAGGCCCAGCTCCTACGAGCAGTACTTC. Protein sequence: CASSYRPSSYEQYF.

V and J are TRBV12-2 and TRBJ2-5; the listed D gene, TRBD1, was not tested against the DNA. TRBV12-2 is a listed pseudogene. CDR3 length: 19 amino acids. The CDR3 is CASRLAGHGASGQGATQYF. The CDR3 DNA reads TGTGCAAGTCGCTTAGCGGGGCATGGGGCCTCGGGACAGGGGGCGACCCAGTACTTC.

The rearrangement uses TRBV28 and TRBJ1-4; D might be TRBD1 (5 bases). This CDR3 is 15 amino acids long. The V gene lost 4 bases and the J gene lost 8 bases, with 17 bases spanning the gap. Germline assignment: CDR1 MDHEN and CDR2 SYDVKM. CDR3 nucleotides: TGTGCCAGCAGTTCACCGGGACTCCTGGGGGAAAAACTGTTTTTT. As protein: CASSSPGLLGEKLFF.

The gene calls are TRBV28 and TRBJ1-6; a possible D gene is TRBD1 (5 bases). The CDR3 has 13 residues. CDR1 MDHEN and CDR2 SYDVKM come from the germline V gene. V was clipped by 3 bases and J by 11 bases, with 11 bases between them. The CDR3 here is CASSLPGAPPLHF. The DNA of the CDR3 is TGTGCCAGCAGTTTGCCCGGGGCCCCACCCCTCCACTTT.

This chain uses TRBV6-2 or TRBV6-3 with TRBJ2-6; D not resolved. The ends were cut back, 0 bases at V and 0 bases at J, with 6 bases in the middle. CDR3 length: 16 residues. Germline values: CDR1 MNHEY, CDR2 SVGEGT. The CDR3 reads CASSYSWDSGANVLTF. The CDR3 DNA reads as TGTGCCAGCAGTTACTCATGGGACTCTGGGGCCAACGTCCTGACTTTC.

The CDR3, as DNA: TGTGCCAGCAGTGAAATGCCTAGCGGGGCCGGCTGGGGAGATACGCAGTATTTT. It encodes CASSEMPSGAGWGDTQYF. The chain couples TRBV6-1 to TRBJ2-3; 9 bases agree with TRBD2. Per germline, CDR1 MNHNS and CDR2 SASEGT. This CDR3 spans 18 amino acids. The V gene end was trimmed by 2 bases and the J gene end by 5 bases; junction bases not matched to a gene: 14.

The CDR3 protein is CASSPAGVNTGELFF. CDR3 nucleotides: TGCGCCAGCAGCCCGGCGGGGGTGAACACCGGGGAGCTGTTTTTT. The V call is TRBV5-1, the J call TRBJ2-2; 7 nucleotides agree with TRBD2. This CDR3 region has 15 residues. Germline V CDR1 and CDR2: SGHRS, YFSETQ. After removal of 4 bases from V and 1 base from J, the junction contained 4 bases not matched to a gene.

Turning to this clone: The sample has other DNA sequences that encode this CDR3 too. V and J are TRBV7-9 and TRBJ1-2; 9 nucleotides match TRBD1. Germline-derived CDR1 and CDR2 are SEHNR and FQNEAQ (reference sequence). V trimming: 1 base; J trimming: 4 bases; junction bases outside the gene matches: 4. The CDR3 has 15 amino acids. The CDR3 DNA follows: TGTGCCAGCAGCTTAGTGGGACAGGGAAGCTATGGCTACACCTTC. This encodes CASSLVGQGSYGYTF. The variable domain in full, with the rest retrieved from reference TRBV7-9 and TRBJ1-2, is DTGVSQNPRHKITKRGQNVTFRCDPISEHNRLYWYRQTLGQGPEFLTYFQNEAQLEKSRLLSDRFSAERPKGSFSTLEIQRTEQGDSAMYLCASSLVGQGSYGYTFGSGTRLTVV.

J is TRBJ1-1 and V is TRBV15; weak D call: TRBD1 (5 bases). CDR3 size: 13 residues. Germline V CDR1 and CDR2: LNHNV, YYDKDF (reference sequence). V lost 8 bases, J lost 5 bases, and 15 bases lay in between. CDR3 DNA: TGTGCCACCGCCGGACAAGAGCGGACTGAAGCTTTCTTT. It yields the protein CATAGQERTEAFF.

The V call is TRBV5-1, the J call TRBJ2-2, with TRBD2 matching 10 bases. CDR1 SGHRS and CDR2 YFSETQ come from the germline V gene. The CDR3 has 16 residues. With 0 bases clipped from V and 8 bases from J, the junction kept 7 bases outside the gene matches. The CDR3 reads CASSLVAGGQSGELFF. The CDR3 region has the DNA TGCGCCAGCAGCTTGGTAGCGGGGGGCCAATCTGGGGAGCTGTTTTTT.